This TCR beta chain was captured in a study of OX40 agonist ivuxolimab in advanced cancers. Describing the broader study: The costimulatory receptor OX40 (CD134) was targeted by ivuxolimab, a fully human IgG2 agonistic monoclonal antibody. Partial responses occurred in three dose-escalation patients, of whom one had hepatocellular carcinoma and two had cutaneous melanoma. The dose-escalation cohort was approximately 83% male with a mean age of around 62 years, ranging from roughly 20 to 80. Patients were allowed to have had prior anti-PD-1, anti-PD-L1 or anti-CTLA-4 therapy, and 40% of the dose-escalation patients had previously received checkpoint inhibitors. Peripheral TCRbeta sequencing was intended to test whether TCR sequence diversity was altered and clonal T-cell expansion was caused by ivuxolimab. The paper describes the monotherapy dose-escalation part (N ≈ 52 patients) of the phase I trial of ivuxolimab. Intravenous ivuxolimab was administered to patients every 2 weeks at six dose levels: 0.01, 0.1, 0.3, 1.5, 3 and 10 mg/kg. Of the approximately 54 patients in dose escalation, approximately 20 had hepatocellular carcinoma, about 15 had melanoma, 9 had renal cell carcinoma and 9 had head and neck cancer. On the study overall, not on this receptor specifically: At doses of 0.1 to 3.0 mg/kg, clonal expansion of both CD4+ and CD8+ T cells in blood was seen between baseline and week 6. In the 0.1-3.0 mg/kg groups, partial responders were among the patients with the lowest normalized peripheral clonal expansion, particularly in CD8+ T cells. After ivuxolimab, more expanded clones were found on average in CD8+ T cells than in CD4+ T cells. Which antigens the clonally expanded peripheral T cells were specific for was not determined. Low levels of normalized T-cell clonal expansion were also shown by some nonresponding patients.

To note about this clone: No cognate antigen has been identified for it. Base qualities are not recorded, but no much larger clone differs from it by a single base.

Patients with a history of autoimmune disease or receiving systemic immunosuppression were excluded from the trial. Peripheral blood for TCR sequencing was collected from all dose cohorts at baseline, on cycle 4 day 1, and on cycle 7 day 1. The samples were taken from a phase I, first-in-human, multicenter, open-label dose-escalation trial of ivuxolimab. The trial enrolled adults with locally advanced or metastatic head and neck squamous cell, hepatocellular, melanoma or renal cell carcinoma. CD4+ and CD8+ T cells were sorted separately from peripheral blood before TCR sequencing. For sequencing of the TCRbeta CDR3 region, genomic DNA was extracted from the sorted cells. TCRbeta CDR3 regions were sequenced using the immunoSEQ Assay. TCRdb mirrors the immuneACCESS table, restricted to in-frame sequences. Some clones are absent from its copies; in checked studies, under half trace to an unresolved V gene, and the reason for the others is unknown. For this sample the table gives under 80,000 clones, of which 85% were detected only once. Roughly 2.2% of the sample goes to the ten largest clones.

The CDR3 holds 16 amino acids from the cysteine to the phenylalanine. Here the CDR3 DNA is all that survives: 48 bases in frame from base 1. V and J are truncated by 4 bases and 1 base respectively, leaving an intervening sequence of 17 bases. As encoded in the germline V gene, CDR1 is SGHDT while CDR2 is YYEEEE. Source: CD4+ or CD8+ T cells sorted from blood, taken in a trial of the OX40 agonist ivuxolimab. The sequence joins TRBV5-6 to TRBJ1-1; TRBD1 is a weak D gene call, 5 bases matching. The TCR comes from an adult with an advanced solid tumor such as melanoma, head and neck, liver or kidney cancer. The CDR3 region: CASSPPRGRSNTEAFF. The DNA reads TGTGCCAGCAGCCCACCCCGGGGCAGGTCGAACACTGAAGCTTTCTTT.